The T cell receptor (beta chain) described here comes from a study of Graves' ophthalmopathy and Graves' hyperthyroidism. Across the study: Peripheral blood (taken before any treatment) was collected at initial diagnosis.

Germline V CDR1 and CDR2: MDHEN, SYDVKM. This CDR3 is 13 amino acids long. The V gene lost 6 bases and the J gene lost 5 bases, with 13 bases spanning the gap. Amplified material comprised TCR beta CDR3 regions derived from RNA transcripts. RT-PCR with HTBI primers came first, then second-round multiplex PCR. In TCRdb, the multiplex PCR reads were re-called with MiXCR into one record per CDR3 protein. The profile shows nearly 400,000 distinct CDR3 sequences, approximately 20% of them singletons. The sequence came from a woman aged 18-30 years with Graves' ophthalmopathy. V and J are TRBV28 and TRBJ2-5; D is tentatively TRBD1 or TRBD2 (5 bases each). Sequences were obtained from peripheral blood. CDR3 protein: CASSRRDGETQYF. CDR3 nucleotides: TGTGCCAGCAGCCGCCGGGACGGTGAGACCCAGTACTTC.